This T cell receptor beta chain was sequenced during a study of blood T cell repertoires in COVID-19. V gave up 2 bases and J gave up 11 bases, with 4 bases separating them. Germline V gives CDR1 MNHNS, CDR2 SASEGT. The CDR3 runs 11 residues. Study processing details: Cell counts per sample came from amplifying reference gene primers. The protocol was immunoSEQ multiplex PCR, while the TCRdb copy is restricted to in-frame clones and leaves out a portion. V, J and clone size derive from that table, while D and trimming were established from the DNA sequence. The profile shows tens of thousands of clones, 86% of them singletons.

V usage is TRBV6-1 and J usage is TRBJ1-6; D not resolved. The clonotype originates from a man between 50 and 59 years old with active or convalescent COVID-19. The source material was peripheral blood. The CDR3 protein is CASSESAPLHF. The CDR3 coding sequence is TGTGCCAGCAGTGAAAGCGCACCCCTCCACTTT.